A selection of T cell receptor beta chains follows, all from one sample in a study of T cell responses to AZD1222 COVID-19 vaccine. Clones were sequenced by immunoSEQ multiplex PCR, and TCRdb holds only the in-frame ones, with some missing. Among around 100,000 clones listed, about 92% were seen once. The material sequenced was peripheral blood, taken on day 0 of AZD1222 vaccination. The receptors come from an adult in good health. CDR3s include the opening cysteine and the closing phenylalanine or tryptophan. Fields, in order: D gene, V gene, clone size, J gene, CDR3 protein, CDR3 DNA. A D gene is named only where the DNA matches it firmly. Clone size appears in some rows only: once, few, many, or a class for an expanded clone.

>.|TRBV24-1|.|TRBJ2-1
CATSGRRGEQFF
TGTGCCACCAGTGGTCGGAGGGGTGAGCAGTTCTTC
>.|TRBV2|.|TRBJ2-1
CACRWGLDEQFF
TGTGCCTGCCGGTGGGGGCTCGATGAGCAGTTCTTC
>.|TRBV2|.|TRBJ2-3
CASSEAEDTQYF
TGTGCCAGCAGTGAAGCGGAAGATACGCAGTATTTT
>.|TRBV7-6|.|TRBJ1-1
CASSPGANTEAFF
TGTGCCAGCTCCCCGGGTGCGAACACTGAAGCTTTCTTT
>.|TRBV5-6|.|TRBJ2-7
CASSLVGDSYEQYF
TGTGCCAGCAGCTTGGTTGGGGACTCCTACGAGCAGTACTTC
>.|TRBV7-2|.|TRBJ2-7
CASSLSRTGYEQYF
TGTGCCAGCAGCTTGTCCCGGACTGGGTACGAGCAGTACTTC
>.|TRBV30|once|TRBJ1-1
CASDRLNTEAFF
TGTGCCTCCGACAGATTGAACACTGAAGCTTTCTTT
>.|TRBV5-4|.|TRBJ1-6
CASTRGFEGPADSPLHF
TGTGCCAGCACCCGAGGCTTCGAGGGACCAGCGGATTCACCCCTCCACTTT
>TRBD1|TRBV19|once|TRBJ2-6
CASSPAFGTGVSGANVLTF
TGTGCCAGTAGTCCGGCTTTCGGGACAGGAGTCTCTGGGGCCAACGTCCTGACTTTC
>.|TRBV5-6|.|TRBJ2-5
CASSLAWDSETQYF
TGTGCCAGCAGCTTGGCCTGGGACTCGGAGACCCAGTACTTC
>.|TRBV12-3/TRBV12-4|.|TRBJ2-7
CASSSFRDEQYF
TGTGCCAGCAGCTCCTTTCGGGACGAGCAGTACTTC
>TRBD1|TRBV19|.|TRBJ1-5
CASRVEQGGNQPQHF
TGTGCCAGTAGGGTTGAACAGGGGGGCAATCAGCCCCAGCATTTT
>TRBD1|TRBV30|.|TRBJ1-3
CAWKGQGSSGNTIYF
TGTGCCTGGAAGGGACAGGGAAGCTCTGGAAACACCATATATTTT
>TRBD1|TRBV12-3/TRBV12-4|.|TRBJ1-2
CASSSTGDGYTF
TGTGCCAGCAGTTCCACAGGGGACGGCTACACCTTC
>.|TRBV5-1|.|TRBJ1-6
CASSLRRGNWDSPLHF
TGCGCCAGCAGCTTGAGGAGGGGGAATTGGGATTCACCCCTCCACTTT
>TRBD2|TRBV2|once|TRBJ2-2
CASSGGTTFIGELFF
TGTGCCAGCAGTGGAGGGACTACCTTTATCGGGGAGCTGTTTTTT
>TRBD2|TRBV9|.|TRBJ2-2
CASSLLGEGTGELFF
TGTGCCAGCAGCCTTCTGGGGGAGGGGACCGGGGAGCTGTTTTTT
>.|TRBV3-1/TRBV3-2|.|TRBJ2-5
CASSGGDGPETQYF
TGTGCCAGCAGCGGTGGGGACGGGCCGGAGACCCAGTACTTC
>.|TRBV14|.|TRBJ1-1
CASSGTGRVLF
TGTGCCAGCAGCGGGACCGGGCGAGTACTCTTT
>.|TRBV13|once|TRBJ1-1
CASSGGPRNTEAFF
TGTGCCAGCAGCGGGGGGCCCCGGAACACTGAAGCTTTCTTT
>.|TRBV4-1|.|TRBJ2-7
CASSQGSFEQYF
TGCGCCAGCAGCCAAGGGTCCTTTGAGCAGTACTTC
>TRBD1|TRBV6-5|.|TRBJ2-3
CASRTGQSTDTQYF
TGTGCCAGCAGAACGGGACAGTCTACAGATACGCAGTATTTT
>.|TRBV29-1|.|TRBJ2-1
CSVVGGSFGSGNEQFF
TGCAGCGTTGTAGGTGGGTCTTTCGGATCAGGCAATGAGCAGTTCTTC
>.|TRBV6-2/TRBV6-3|.|TRBJ1-5
CASSPTDGSNQPQHF
TGTGCCAGCAGTCCGACGGACGGTAGCAATCAGCCCCAGCATTTT
>TRBD1|TRBV28|.|TRBJ1-6
CASSPPGQASSPLHF
TGTGCCAGCAGTCCTCCGGGACAGGCGAGTTCACCCCTCCACTTT
>.|TRBV14|.|TRBJ1-5
CASSQWAGQPQHF
TGTGCCAGCAGCCAATGGGCGGGTCAGCCCCAGCATTTT
>TRBD1|TRBV28|.|TRBJ2-5
CASSLTDRGETQYF
TGTGCCAGCAGTTTAACGGACAGGGGCGAGACCCAGTACTTC
>TRBD2|TRBV6-5|.|TRBJ2-7
CASSKKGLVLEQYF
TGTGCCAGCAGTAAGAAGGGACTAGTCCTCGAGCAGTACTTC
>.|TRBV4-2|.|TRBJ1-1
CASSQDTEGRGTEAFF
TGTGCCAGCAGCCAAGATACGGAGGGGCGGGGCACTGAAGCTTTCTTT
>.|TRBV5-4|.|TRBJ2-7
CASSSGGEYEQYF
TGTGCCAGCAGCTCGGGCGGGGAATACGAGCAGTACTTC
>.|TRBV7-8|.|TRBJ1-2
CASSLGQGYGYTF
TGTGCCAGCAGCTTAGGGCAGGGCTATGGCTACACCTTC
>.|TRBV19|.|TRBJ2-7
CASSMRDAYEQYF
TGTGCCAGTAGTATGAGGGACGCCTACGAGCAGTACTTC
>TRBD2|TRBV7-6|.|TRBJ2-1
CASSLSLGDLAGGHYNEQFF
TGTGCCAGCAGCTTATCCCTAGGTGATCTAGCGGGGGGTCACTACAATGAGCAGTTCTTC
>.|TRBV5-6|.|TRBJ2-2
CASSSRQVNTGELFF
TGTGCCAGCTCGAGTAGGCAGGTGAACACCGGGGAGCTGTTTTTT
>TRBD2|TRBV11-2|.|TRBJ2-7
CASSPINRLAFYEQYF
TGTGCCAGCAGCCCGATCAATCGACTAGCTTTCTACGAGCAGTACTTC
>TRBD1|TRBV7-8|.|TRBJ1-1
CASSYNRGMNTEAFF
TGTGCCAGCAGCTACAACAGGGGGATGAACACTGAAGCTTTCTTT
>TRBD2|TRBV18|.|TRBJ2-7
CASSPIAGDYEQYF
TGTGCCAGCTCACCAATAGCGGGGGACTACGAGCAGTACTTC
>.|TRBV30|.|TRBJ2-3
CAWSRAASSTDTQYF
TGTGCCTGGAGTAGGGCAGCCTCTAGCACAGATACGCAGTATTTT
>.|TRBV3-1/TRBV3-2|few|TRBJ1-4
CASSPLQGRDATNEKLFF
TGTGCCAGCAGCCCCCTACAGGGAAGGGATGCAACTAATGAAAAACTGTTTTTT
>.|TRBV24-1|.|TRBJ2-1
CATSDPGTGSYNEQFF
TGTGCCACCAGTGATCCAGGGACGGGCTCCTACAATGAGCAGTTCTTC
>.|TRBV28|.|TRBJ1-1
CASSFRTEAFF
TGTGCCAGCAGTTTTCGAACTGAAGCTTTCTTT
>.|TRBV21-1|.|TRBJ2-1
CASSKPRQGFIPREQFF
TGTGCCAGCAGCAAACCCCGACAGGGGTTCATTCCTCGGGAGCAGTTCTTC
>.|TRBV29-1|.|TRBJ1-1
CSVQPGLNTEAFF
TGCAGCGTTCAGCCAGGCCTGAACACTGAAGCTTTCTTT
>.|TRBV11-2|.|TRBJ1-2
CASSLDRNLYGYTF
TGTGCCAGCAGCTTAGATCGTAACCTCTATGGCTACACCTTC